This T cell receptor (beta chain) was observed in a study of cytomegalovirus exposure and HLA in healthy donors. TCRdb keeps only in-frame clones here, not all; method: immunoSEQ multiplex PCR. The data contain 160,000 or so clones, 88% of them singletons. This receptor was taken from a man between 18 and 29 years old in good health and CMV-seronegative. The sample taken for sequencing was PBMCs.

The CDR3 DNA follows: TGTGCCAGCAGCTTGAGATCCGGGACTTACTATGGCTACACCTTC. It yields the protein CASSLRSGTYYGYTF. The V gene is TRBV7-9, the J gene TRBJ1-2; maybe TRBD1 (5 bases). Trimming cost V 3 bases and J 3 bases, with 14 bases left between them. The CDR3 consists of 15 residues. In germline, CDR1 is SEHNR, CDR2 FQNEAQ (reference sequence).